Given below is one T cell receptor beta chain in context. Its cognate antigen is unknown. The data are from a study of T cell clusters in autoimmune cytopenias. Study information: A median of about 54,000 TRB reads per sample yielded a median approximately 2,500 distinct clonotypes.

Study conclusions and caveats: TRB repertoire shifts in secondary cytopenia and chronic lymphocytic leukemia mostly reflected lymphoma, not autoimmunity. Physiological T cell clusters of healthy donors were apparently absent in primary autoimmune cytopenia patients. The cluster-lack signature was not seen for secondary cytopenia versus chronic lymphocytic leukemia.

TRB rearrangements were amplified by touch-down multiplex PCR with mixed TRB-A/B primers. One entry per CDR3 protein, without DNA, is what TCRdb gives after re-calling the multiplex PCR reads. The specimen's table records over 3,000 distinct CDR3 sequences. This CDR3 has 15 amino acids. In germline, CDR1 is LGHNA, CDR2 YSLEER. TRB was amplified from about 270 ng of peripheral blood genomic DNA per sample. The TCR sequence derives from a human donor with an autoimmune cytopenia or autoimmune hepatitis (not recorded which). This chain joins TRBV4-3 and TRBJ2-1; with no DNA, the TCRdb D assignment of TRBD2 cannot be verified. The specimen was peripheral blood. CDR3 amino acids: CASSQDRAGLNEQFF.